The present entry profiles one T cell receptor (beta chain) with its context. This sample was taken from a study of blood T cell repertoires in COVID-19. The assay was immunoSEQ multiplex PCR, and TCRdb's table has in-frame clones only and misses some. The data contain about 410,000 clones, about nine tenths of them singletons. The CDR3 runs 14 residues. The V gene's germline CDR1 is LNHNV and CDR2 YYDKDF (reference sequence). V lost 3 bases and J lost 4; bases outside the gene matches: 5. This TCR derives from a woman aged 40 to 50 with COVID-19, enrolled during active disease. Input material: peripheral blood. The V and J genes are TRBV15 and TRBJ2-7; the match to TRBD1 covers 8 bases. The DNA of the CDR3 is TGTGCCACCAGCAGTAGGACAGGGATTTACGAGCAGTACTTC. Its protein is CATSSRTGIYEQYF.